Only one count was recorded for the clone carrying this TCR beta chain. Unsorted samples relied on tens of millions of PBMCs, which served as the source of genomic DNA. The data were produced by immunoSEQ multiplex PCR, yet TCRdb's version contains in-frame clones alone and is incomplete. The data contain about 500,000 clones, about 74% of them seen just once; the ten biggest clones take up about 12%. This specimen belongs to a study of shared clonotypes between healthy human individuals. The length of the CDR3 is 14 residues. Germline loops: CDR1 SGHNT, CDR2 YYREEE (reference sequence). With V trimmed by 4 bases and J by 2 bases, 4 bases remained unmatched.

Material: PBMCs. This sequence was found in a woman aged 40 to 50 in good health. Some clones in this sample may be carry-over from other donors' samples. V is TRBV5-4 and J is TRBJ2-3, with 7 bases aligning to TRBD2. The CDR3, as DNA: TGTGCCAGCAGCCTCCGGGACTACACAGATACGCAGTATTTT. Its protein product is CASSLRDYTDTQYF.